Each of the 7 T cell receptor beta chains below was sequenced from the same sample in a study of cytomegalovirus exposure and HLA in healthy donors. The PCR was carried out with 60 Vbeta primers and 13 Jbeta primers. Here immunoSEQ multiplex PCR was the method, and the copy in TCRdb shows in-frame clones only, minus some. The table has roughly 110,000 clones, about 70% seen once. Sequenced: PBMCs. Source of these receptors: a woman aged 40-49 years in good health and CMV-seropositive.

This sequence joins TRBV9 and TRBJ1-3; possible D gene TRBD1, 5 bases. V dropped 4 bases and J dropped 5 bases, with 13 bases sitting between them. From germline, CDR1 is SGDLS and CDR2 YYNGEE. The CDR3 runs 14 residues. CDR3 in DNA: TGTGCCAGCAGCCCCGCGGGGGGTCGAAACACCATATATTTT. Protein: CASSPAGGRNTIYF.

The chain recombines TRBV7-2 with TRBJ1-1; D is uncertain. V gave up 8 bases and J gave up 0 bases, with 10 bases separating them. This CDR3 contains 13 residues. Germline V gives CDR1 SGHTA, CDR2 FQGNSA. In nucleotides, the CDR3 is TGTGCCAGCTCTCCGGGTCTGAACACTGAAGCTTTCTTT. It translates to CASSPGLNTEAFF.

In this sample, this clone is medium-sized. The chain has TRBV4-2 and TRBJ2-3; 7 positions match TRBD2. The V gene's germline CDR1 is LGHNA and CDR2 YNFKEQ. This CDR3 region has 16 residues. The trim removed 4 bases at V and 0 bases at J, leaving 7 bases unmatched. The CDR3 sequence: CASSLRTGGSTDTQYF. CDR3 DNA sequence: TGTGCCAGCAGCCTGAGAACGGGGGGTAGCACAGATACGCAGTATTTT.

The chain carries TRBV25-1 and TRBJ1-1; 9 positions match TRBD1. Germline assignment: CDR1 MGHDK and CDR2 SYGVNS. V lost 5 bases to trimming and J lost 3 bases; unmatched junction nucleotides: 4. This CDR3 is built from 14 residues. The CDR3 DNA is TGTGCCAGCAGTCTGGGGACAGGGCACACTGAAGCTTTCTTT. Translation: CASSLGTGHTEAFF.

The V gene is TRBV2, the J gene TRBJ1-2; 7 bases map to TRBD1. Germline V gene sequence: CDR1 SNHLY, CDR2 FYNNEI. The CDR3 extends over 15 amino acids. J gave up 4 bases and V 4 bases, and 9 bases lay outside the gene matches. The CDR3 DNA reads TGTGCCAGCAGTGCTGGGACAGAACACCTCTATGGCTACACCTTC. Its protein product is CASSAGTEHLYGYTF.

This clone was observed a handful of times. The V and J genes are TRBV9 and TRBJ2-7; 8 positions agree with TRBD1. The CDR3 has 14 residues. Germline-derived CDR1 and CDR2 are SGDLS and YYNGEE. The ends lost 3 bases at V and 5 bases at J; junction bases unmatched: 7. This CDR3 reads CASSAMGTGHEQYF. CDR3 nucleotide sequence: TGTGCCAGCAGCGCCATGGGGACAGGCCACGAGCAGTACTTC.

The rearrangement joins TRBV29-1 to TRBJ1-2, with a tentative D call TRBD1 (6 bases). The CDR3 covers 12 residues. Trimming pared 8 bases from V and 4 bases from J, leaving 14 bases between. Germline V lookup: CDR1 SQVTM, CDR2 ANQGSEA. Here the CDR3 DNA reads TGCAGCACCCAGGACAGAGGCTATGGCTACACCTTC. Amino acids: CSTQDRGYGYTF.